This passage covers 27 T cell receptor beta chains from one sample sequenced in a study of human T cells and chemical hapten exposure. The time point denotes: patch test 2, 6 weeks after DPC sensitization. Treatment defined: therapeutic diphenylcyclopropenone sensitization with weekly scalp DPC. One entry per CDR3 protein results from TCRdb running MiXCR on the RACE reads. This sample has some 100,000 distinct CDR3 sequences, with roughly 9% found just once. Sample: whole blood, taken in connection with sensitization to the hapten diphenylcyclopropenone (DPC). The origin of the receptors is a middle-aged woman with alopecia areata. Some clones in this sample may be carry-over from other donors' samples.

This clonotype has ten or more counts. The rearrangement uses TRBV5-1 and TRBJ2-1; the match to TRBD1 covers 11 bases. Germline V gives CDR1 SGHRS, CDR2 YFSETQ. Trimming at V came to 4 bases and at J to 5 bases, leaving 8 bases not matched to a gene. The CDR3 consists of 16 residues. As DNA, the CDR3 is TGCGCCAGCAGCCACCGGGACAGGGGGACCCACAATGAGCAGTTCTTC. Its protein is CASSHRDRGTHNEQFF.

The sample holds many counts of this clonotype. The rearrangement links TRBV7-6 to TRBJ2-1; 11 bases match TRBD2. The CDR3 has 14 residues. V shed 1 base and J 15 bases; nucleotides not matched to a gene: 8. Germline V lookup: CDR1 SGHVS, CDR2 FNYEAQ. The CDR3 bases are TGTGCCAGCAGCTTAGAGGCTAGCGGGGGGCAGCCGTTCTTC. This codes for CASSLEASGGQPFF.

The chain links TRBV7-2 to TRBJ1-3; D uncertain. Germline values: CDR1 SGHTA, CDR2 FQGNSA. The CDR3 is 15 residues long. V was cut by 6 bases and J by 0 bases, with 12 bases left in between. CDR3 residues: CASSRQADSGNTIYF. DNA of the CDR3: TGTGCCAGCAGTCGTCAGGCCGACTCTGGAAACACCATATATTTT.

This clonotype was observed many times. The chain couples TRBV12-3 or TRBV12-4 to TRBJ2-2, with unresolved D. This CDR3 region has 13 residues. V was shortened by 3 bases and J by 6 bases, with 8 bases between the two germline ends. CDR3 amino acids: CASSFSLSGELFF. The CDR3 DNA follows: TGTGCCAGCAGTTTCTCCTTGTCCGGGGAGCTGTTTTTT.

The chain carries TRBV7-2 and TRBJ2-3; either TRBD1 or TRBD2 may fit D (5 bases each). Trimming removed 5 bases at V and 10 bases at J, with 13 bases between. Germline V gene data show CDR1 as SGHTA and CDR2 as FQGNSA. The CDR3 has 12 residues. CDR3 DNA sequence: TGTGCCAGCAGCGGGGACGGGGTCGCGCAGTATTTT. Protein sequence: CASSGDGVAQYF.

The V call is TRBV27, the J call TRBJ1-1, with TRBD1 matching 8 bases. V was clipped by 3 bases and J by 7 bases; unmatched bases: 1. The CDR3 is 12 residues long. Looked up from germline, CDR1 is MNHEY and CDR2 is SMNVEV (reference sequence). CDR3 amino acids: CASSFGQGEAFF. CDR3 DNA sequence: TGTGCCAGCAGTTTCGGACAGGGTGAAGCTTTCTTT.

This clonotype appeared many times. The rearrangement uses TRBV7-6 and TRBJ1-1; D is ambiguous. Germline V gene lookup returns CDR1 SGHVS and CDR2 FNYEAQ. This CDR3 has 13 amino acids. V lost 2 bases and J 1 base, leaving 5 bases between the germline ends. CDR3 DNA sequence: TGTGCCAGCAGCTTAAGATCGAACACTGAAGCTTTCTTT. Protein: CASSLRSNTEAFF.

The sample holds a few counts of this clonotype. The chain couples TRBV9 to TRBJ2-2; tentatively, D is TRBD1 (5 bases). The CDR3 runs to 15 residues. Per germline, CDR1 SGDLS and CDR2 YYNGEE. The V gene lost 3 bases and the J gene lost 2 bases, with 11 bases spanning the gap. The CDR3 loop reads CASSAGHSNTGELFF. CDR3 coding DNA: TGTGCCAGCAGCGCCGGACATTCTAACACCGGGGAGCTGTTTTTT. The variable domain in full, completed from reference TRBV9 and TRBJ2-2, reads DSGVTQTPKHLITATGQRVTLRCSPRSGDLSVYWYQQSLDQGLQFLIQYYNGEERAKGNILERFSAQQFPDLHSELNLSSLELGDSALYFCASSAGHSNTGELFFGEGSRLTVL.

In this sample, this clonotype turned up a few times. The chain recombines TRBV6-5 with TRBJ2-5; maybe TRBD2 (5 bases). Germline assignment: CDR1 MNHEY and CDR2 SVGAGI. The CDR3 runs to 14 residues. Between the trimmed V and J ends, which lost 2 bases and 1 base, there was a span of 8 bases. CDR3 amino acids: CASSYPGGQETQYF. As DNA, the CDR3 is TGTGCCAGCAGTTACCCAGGAGGCCAAGAGACCCAGTACTTC.

This clonotype was recorded at least ten times. The J gene is TRBJ1-1, the V gene TRBV5-1; D is possibly TRBD1 (5 bases). From germline, CDR1 is SGHRS and CDR2 YFSETQ. Trimming shortened V by 0 bases and J by 0 bases, and 12 bases separated the two germline ends. The length of the CDR3 is 16 residues. The CDR3 bases are TGCGCCAGCAGCTTGGAAGGGCAGGACATGAACACTGAAGCTTTCTTT. It encodes CASSLEGQDMNTEAFF.

This clonotype occurred many times. The J gene is TRBJ1-2, the V gene TRBV12-3 or TRBV12-4; 8 positions match TRBD1. The CDR3 totals 15 residues. V lost 3 bases, J lost 5 bases, and 8 bases stayed unmatched. CDR3 nucleotides: TGTGCCAGCAGTTTTGACCCGCAGGGGGCTTATGGCTACACCTTC. Amino acids: CASSFDPQGAYGYTF.

This chain connects TRBV6-6 to TRBJ2-1, with 7 bases aligning to TRBD2. This CDR3 has 16 amino acids. V was clipped by 6 bases and J by 6 bases; unmatched bases: 14. Germline V gene lookup returns CDR1 MNHNY and CDR2 SVGAGI (reference sequence). In DNA form, the CDR3 reads TGTGCCAGCAGCCTTGCGGTGACAGAGCGGGGCAATGAGCAGTTCTTC. It codes for CASSLAVTERGNEQFF.

This clonotype was detected once. Being one base from a much bigger clone, this may be a read error. The chain uses TRBV4-1 and TRBJ1-5, with D tentatively TRBD1 (5 bases). V dropped 0 bases and J dropped 3 bases, with 9 bases sitting between them. This CDR3 has 15 residues. Germline CDR1 reads MGHRA; CDR2 reads YSYEKL. This chain's CDR3 is CASSQEGRDNQPQHF. CDR3 bases: TGCGCCAGCAGCCAAGAAGGCAGGGACAATCAGCCCCAGCATTTT.

This clonotype was picked up many times. The chain recombines TRBV4-1 with TRBJ1-2, with a tentative D call TRBD1 (5 bases). The length of the CDR3 is 15 residues. Germline V CDR1 and CDR2: MGHRA, YSYEKL. V dropped 0 bases and J dropped 8 bases, with 16 bases sitting between them. The CDR3 DNA sequence: TGCGCCAGCAGCCAAGAGCGGGGGAACGGTGAGGGCTACACCTTC. This encodes CASSQERGNGEGYTF.

Many counts were recorded for this clonotype. This chain links TRBV29-1 with TRBJ2-1; 10 bases align to TRBD1. The germline CDR1 and CDR2 sequences are SQVTM and ANQGSEA. The CDR3 length is 13 residues. J gave up 8 bases and V 6 bases, and 7 bases lay outside the gene matches. Here the CDR3 reads CSVRGTGVYEQFF. Here the CDR3 DNA reads TGCAGCGTAAGGGGGACAGGGGTTTATGAGCAGTTCTTC.

This clonotype has a handful of counts. V gene TRBV27 combines with J gene TRBJ2-7; D gene unclear. In germline, CDR1 is MNHEY, CDR2 SMNVEV (reference sequence). V lost 6 bases and J lost 6, with 3 bases in between. This CDR3 is 9 amino acids long. CDR3 sequence reads: CASRAEQYF. The CDR3 DNA sequence: TGTGCCAGCAGAGCCGAGCAGTACTTC.

This sequence joins TRBV28 and TRBJ1-2, with 7 bases aligning to TRBD1. Trimming removed 5 bases from V and 9 bases from J; junction bases left unmatched: 9. CDR1 and CDR2 from the germline V gene are MDHEN and SYDVKM. This CDR3 contains 13 residues. The CDR3 DNA reads TGTGCCAGCAGTGAGGGGGCCAGGGTCCGCTACACCTTC. Translated: CASSEGARVRYTF.

In regard to this clonotype: This may come from a read error, since a much larger clone is one base off. J is TRBJ2-3 and V is TRBV5-1, with unresolved D. Trimming left V 0 bases short and J 1 base short, with 9 bases between. Germline CDR1 is SGHRS and CDR2 is YFSETQ. There are 15 residues in the CDR3. CDR3 DNA sequence: TGCGCCAGCAGCTTGGGGCAGAGGCGCACAGATACGCAGTATTTT. Translation: CASSLGQRRTDTQYF.

The chain joins TRBV7-2 to TRBJ1-1; D unresolved. CDR1 and CDR2 from the germline V gene are SGHTA and FQGNSA. This CDR3 has 12 amino acids. The V gene lost 8 bases and the J gene lost 5 bases, with 12 bases spanning the gap. For the CDR3, the DNA is TGTGCCAGCGAAAGCCGGTGGACTGAAGCTTTCTTT. This gives the protein CASESRWTEAFF. The whole variable domain, filled in from reference TRBV7-2 and TRBJ1-1, reads GAGVSQSPSNKVTEKGKDVELRCDPISGHTALYWYRQSLGQGLEFLIYFQGNSAPDKSGLPSDRFSAERTGGSVSTLTIQRTQQEDSAVYLCASESRWTEAFFGQGTRLTVV.

This clonotype was picked up many times. V is TRBV27 and J is TRBJ2-7; 8 nucleotides agree with TRBD2. The CDR3 totals 15 residues. The ends lost 0 bases at V and 3 bases at J; junction bases unmatched: 4. Per germline, CDR1 MNHEY and CDR2 SMNVEV (reference sequence). The CDR3 is CASSLSISGNYEQYF. The DNA of the CDR3 is TGTGCCAGCAGTTTATCGATTAGCGGGAACTACGAGCAGTACTTC.

The chain carries TRBV11-2 and TRBJ2-5; no clear D. Per germline, CDR1 SGHAT and CDR2 FQNNGV. Trimming removed 7 bases at V and 2 bases at J, with 8 bases between. CDR3 length equals 12 residues. The CDR3 DNA reads TGTGCCAGCAACGACATACAAGAGACCCAGTACTTC. It is translated as CASNDIQETQYF.

J is TRBJ1-2 and V is TRBV20-1; D not certain. Trimming took 5 bases from V and 8 from J, leaving 15 bases between them. Germline V gene data show CDR1 as DFQATT and CDR2 as SNEGSKA (reference sequence). This CDR3 comprises 12 residues. The CDR3 DNA reads as TGCAGTGCTCCGGCTGAGGGAGACGGCTACACCTTC. Residues: CSAPAEGDGYTF.

This clonotype appeared many times. The chain recombines TRBV11-2 with TRBJ2-2, with 7 bases aligning to TRBD1. The CDR3 totals 15 residues. V gave up 4 bases and J gave up 0 bases; unmatched junction bases: 2. Germline values: CDR1 SGHAT, CDR2 FQNNGV. The CDR3 nucleotides read TGTGCCAGCAGCTCACAGGGGCCGAACACCGGGGAGCTGTTTTTT. Translation: CASSSQGPNTGELFF.

This clonotype was recorded a few times. The chain links TRBV20-1 to TRBJ1-1; possibly TRBD1 for D (6 bases). Per germline, CDR1 DFQATT and CDR2 SNEGSKA (reference sequence). The V gene lost 2 bases and the J gene lost 9 bases, with 22 bases spanning the gap. The CDR3 has 15 amino acids. CDR3 loop: CSARSGGGRGIKAFF. The CDR3, as DNA: TGCAGTGCTAGATCTGGGGGCGGGCGCGGGATTAAAGCTTTCTTT.

The rearrangement uses TRBV9 and TRBJ1-6; D may be TRBD1 (5 bases). Trimming cost V 4 bases and J 10 bases, with 21 bases left between them. Per germline, CDR1 SGDLS and CDR2 YYNGEE. There are 16 residues in the CDR3. In DNA form, the CDR3 reads TGTGCCAGCAGCCCAAGTGGAAGGGGAGGAGTATCACCCCTCCACTTT. It yields the protein CASSPSGRGGVSPLHF. The full variable domain, with the rest looked up from reference TRBV9 and TRBJ1-6, is DSGVTQTPKHLITATGQRVTLRCSPRSGDLSVYWYQQSLDQGLQFLIQYYNGEERAKGNILERFSAQQFPDLHSELNLSSLELGDSALYFCASSPSGRGGVSPLHFGNGTRLTVT.

This clonotype was detected many times. V is TRBV9 and J is TRBJ2-5; D possibly matches TRBD1 or TRBD2 (5 bases each). This CDR3 has 13 amino acids. V dropped 2 bases and J dropped 5 bases, with 10 bases sitting between them. Germline V gene lookup returns CDR1 SGDLS and CDR2 YYNGEE. This chain's CDR3 is CASSVQGVETQYF. The CDR3 region has the DNA TGTGCCAGCAGCGTTCAGGGAGTGGAGACCCAGTACTTC.

V and J are TRBV2 and TRBJ2-7; a possible D gene is TRBD1 (8 bases). This CDR3 is 13 amino acids long. CDR1 is SNHLY and CDR2 is FYNNEI in the germline V gene. The V end lost 7 bases, the J end lost 5 bases, and 15 bases lay between the germline ends. Written as DNA, the CDR3 is TGTGCCAGCATAGAACAGGGGGGGGACGAGCAGTACTTC. This sequence encodes CASIEQGGDEQYF.